The sequence of this TCR beta chain was determined in a study of blood T cell repertoires in COVID-19. Across the whole study: Acute and convalescent COVID-19 specimens originated in the United States, Italy and Spain. T cells, B-cell-depleted T cells, or PBMCs provided the cDNA or gDNA that served as material.

Unmatched junction bases numbered 5, after V lost 9 bases and J lost 7 bases. CDR3 length: 12 amino acids. Germline CDR1 SGHNT, CDR2 YENEEA. Authors' analysis steps: It was from reference gene primer amplification that nucleated cell counts were estimated. Clones were read by immunoSEQ multiplex PCR, and TCRdb kept only the in-frame ones, dropping some. The DNA was the basis for D and trimming; V, J and clone size are from that table. The repertoire consists of roughly 250,000 clones, with about 80% occurring once and the leading ten covering 4% to 6%. The clonotype originates from an elderly woman with active or convalescent COVID-19. Sequences were obtained from peripheral blood. V is TRBV11-3 and J is TRBJ2-1, with 8 nucleotides matching TRBD1. CDR3 DNA sequence: TGTGCCAGTGGACAGGGAGCGAATGAGCAGTTCTTC. Amino acids: CASGQGANEQFF.